These 14 T cell receptor beta chains were sequenced from one sample in a study of breast tumors, draining lymph nodes, adjacent tissues. One entry per CDR3 protein, called by TCRdb with MiXCR from the multiplex PCR reads. The repertoire has about 180,000 distinct CDR3 sequences, around 35% of them found once; the top ten carry about 4.1%. The lymph nodes were axillary draining lymph nodes from breast cancer patients. The sequencing sample was made of axillary lymph node tissue. The source is a female donor with breast cancer. Some clones in this sample may be carry-over from other donors' samples.

The sample holds many counts of this clonotype. This chain joins TRBV27 and TRBJ2-3; unclear D gene. The CDR3 has 13 residues. Germline CDR1 reads MNHEY; CDR2 reads SMNVEV (reference sequence). V was clipped by 0 bases and J by 3 bases, with 4 bases between them. DNA of the CDR3: TGTGCCAGCAGTTTATCTCAGACAGATACGCAGTATTTT. Its protein is CASSLSQTDTQYF.

The chain has TRBV6-5 and TRBJ1-1, with D possibly matching TRBD1 (5 bases). Germline assignment: CDR1 MNHEY and CDR2 SVGAGI. The V end was cut by 6 bases, the J end by 3 bases, with 14 bases between. The CDR3 runs 14 residues. CDR3 residues: CASSSGGGYTEAFF. Here the CDR3 DNA reads TGTGCCAGCAGCTCCGGGGGAGGGTACACTGAAGCTTTCTTT.

In its sample, this clonotype was seen many times. V usage is TRBV20-1 and J usage is TRBJ2-7; no clear D. CDR1 and CDR2 from the germline V gene are DFQATT and SNEGSKA (reference sequence). Trimming shortened V by 3 bases and J by 2 bases, and 17 bases separated the two germline ends. The CDR3 contains 15 residues. CDR3 in amino acids: CSARATQRPPYEQYF. The CDR3 bases are TGCAGTGCTAGGGCCACCCAGCGCCCCCCCTACGAGCAGTACTTC.

A remark on this clonotype: A much bigger clone sits one base away, suggesting this may be a read error. The CDR3 DNA reads as TGTGCCAGCTCACCCTTAGAAGGCTCCTACGAGCAGTACTTC. Its translation is CASSPLEGSYEQYF. The rearrangement joins TRBV18 to TRBJ2-7; D is unclear. V was pared by 3 bases and J by 0 bases, with 9 bases between. The CDR3 sequence is 14 residues long. Germline V gene lookup returns CDR1 KGHSH and CDR2 LQKENI.

This clonotype was detected a few times. Written as DNA, the CDR3 is TGTGCCAGCAGTCACGACGGACAGGGGGTGCGGCCCCAGCATTTT. This translates into CASSHDGQGVRPQHF. The chain has TRBV6-2 or TRBV6-3 and TRBJ1-5; 10 nucleotides agree with TRBD1. CDR3 length: 15 residues. CDR1 is MNHEY and CDR2 is SVGEGT in the germline V gene. The trim removed 5 bases at V and 9 bases at J, leaving 10 bases unmatched.

The V and J genes are TRBV6-1 and TRBJ1-3; 7 bases are a match to TRBD1. Germline values: CDR1 MNHNS, CDR2 SASEGT. The CDR3 sequence is 15 residues long. The junction had 8 bases not matched to a gene; V was cut back by 5 bases and J by 4 bases. The CDR3 region has the DNA TGTGCCAGCAGTTACCCTCAGGGGGTCGGAAACACCATATATTTT. Amino acids: CASSYPQGVGNTIYF.

This clonotype has only a few counts. V is TRBV7-2 and J is TRBJ2-4, with TRBD2 identical over 8 bases. Germline V CDR1 and CDR2: SGHTA, FQGNSA. The CDR3 contains 17 residues. V trimming: 5 bases; J trimming: 0 bases; junction bases outside the gene matches: 9. In nucleotides, the CDR3 is TGTGCCAGCAGCCCCCTCAGCGGGAGAGGAGCCAAAAACATTCAGTACTTC. Encoded protein: CASSPLSGRGAKNIQYF.

This rearrangement joins TRBV7-9 to TRBJ2-7; 13 nucleotides line up with TRBD2. Germline V gene sequence: CDR1 SEHNR, CDR2 FQNEAQ (reference sequence). This CDR3 contains 15 residues. V dropped 5 bases and J dropped 3; count of bases not matched to a gene: 4. CDR3 amino acids: CASSQGTSGDYEQYF. The CDR3 DNA reads TGTGCCAGCAGCCAAGGGACTAGCGGGGACTACGAGCAGTACTTC.

This clonotype was recorded many times. The chain recombines TRBV12-3 or TRBV12-4 with TRBJ1-6; TRBD1 might be the D (5 bases). This CDR3 region has 14 residues. With 3 bases removed from V and 6 bases from J, the gap between germline ends came to 9 bases. This CDR3 is CASSLGTGNSPLHF. In DNA form, the CDR3 reads TGTGCCAGCAGTTTGGGGACGGGTAATTCACCCCTCCACTTT.

This clonotype occurred many times. The genes are TRBV12-3 or TRBV12-4 and TRBJ1-2; D ambiguous. Trimming pared 3 bases from V and 6 bases from J, leaving 11 bases between. The CDR3 spans 13 residues. In DNA form, the CDR3 reads TGTGCCAGCAGTTTCCCCCAGGAGAATGGCTACACCTTC. It is translated as CASSFPQENGYTF.

The rearrangement uses TRBV20-1 and TRBJ1-6, with TRBD1 as a possible D gene (5 bases). Trimming removed 3 bases from V and 9 bases from J, with 15 bases in between. Germline V lookup: CDR1 DFQATT, CDR2 SNEGSKA (reference sequence). The CDR3 is made up of 14 amino acids. DNA of the CDR3: TGCAGTGCTAGTCAGGGTTTCAATGGTTCACCCCTCCACTTT. Translated, it gives CSASQGFNGSPLHF.

To note about this clonotype: Without the conserved terminal phenylalanine or tryptophan, this CDR3 likely stems from a read error. This rearrangement joins TRBV5-1 to TRBJ2-7; perhaps TRBD1 as D (5 bases). With 6 bases removed from V and 1 base from J, the gap between germline ends came to 14 bases. This CDR3 is built from 14 residues. The V gene's germline CDR1 is SGHRS and CDR2 YFSETQ. Here the CDR3 reads CASTLLDRSYEQYL. The CDR3 nucleotides read TGCGCCAGCACCCTCTTAGACAGATCCTACGAGCAGTACCTC.

This clonotype was seen more than once but under ten times. A much bigger clone sits one base away, suggesting this may be a read error. The chain employs TRBV11-1 and TRBJ2-7, with TRBD2 identical over 7 bases. This CDR3 region has 15 residues. V shed 4 bases, J shed 0 bases, and the junction held 6 bases outside the gene matches. From germline, CDR1 is SGHAT and CDR2 FQDESV (reference sequence). The CDR3 loop reads CASSYWGGTSYEQYF. The CDR3 DNA is TGTGCCAGCAGCTACTGGGGGGGGACCTCCTACGAGCAGTACTTC.

This clonotype was counted at least ten times. The CDR3 DNA is TGCAGCGTCGAACTGGACAGGGGGGATACCTACGAGCAGTACTTC. This translates into CSVELDRGDTYEQYF. The V and J genes are TRBV29-1 and TRBJ2-7, with 10 bases identical to TRBD1. Trimming at V came to 6 bases and at J to 2 bases, leaving 10 bases not matched to a gene. Germline assignment: CDR1 SQVTM and CDR2 ANQGSEA. The CDR3 is 15 amino acids.